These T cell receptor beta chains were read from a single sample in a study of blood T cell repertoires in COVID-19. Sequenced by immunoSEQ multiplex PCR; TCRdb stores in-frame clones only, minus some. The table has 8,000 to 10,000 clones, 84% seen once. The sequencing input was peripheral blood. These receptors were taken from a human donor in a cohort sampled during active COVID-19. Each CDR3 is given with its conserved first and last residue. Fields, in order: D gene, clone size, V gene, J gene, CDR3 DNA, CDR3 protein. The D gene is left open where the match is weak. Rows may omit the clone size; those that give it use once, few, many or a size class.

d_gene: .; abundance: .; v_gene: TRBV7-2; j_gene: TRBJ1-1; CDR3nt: TGTGCCAGCAGCTTAGACGGGATGATCCCTGAAGCTTTCTTT; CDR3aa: CASSLDGMIPEAFF
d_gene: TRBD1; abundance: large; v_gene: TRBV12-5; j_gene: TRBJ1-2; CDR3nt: TGTGCTAGTGGCGCGGAGGGACAGTCAATCTATGGCTACACCTTC; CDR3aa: CASGAEGQSIYGYTF
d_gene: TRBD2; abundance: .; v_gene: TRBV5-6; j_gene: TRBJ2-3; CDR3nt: TGTGCCAGCAGCTCCATCCTAGAAAGCGGGGGGCCCGGAGATACGCAGTATTTT; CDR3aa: CASSSILESGGPGDTQYF
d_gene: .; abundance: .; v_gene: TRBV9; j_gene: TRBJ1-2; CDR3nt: TGTGCCAGCAACCCCCTCCCCGGGGGAGCCTATGGCTACACCTTC; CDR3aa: CASNPLPGGAYGYTF
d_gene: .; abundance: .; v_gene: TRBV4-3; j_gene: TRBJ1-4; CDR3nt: TGCGCCAGCAGCCAAGACTCAGGGACTAATGAAAAACTGTTTTTT; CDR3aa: CASSQDSGTNEKLFF
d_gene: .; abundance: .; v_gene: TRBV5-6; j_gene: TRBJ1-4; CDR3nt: TGTGCCAGCAGCTTGTACCAGGGCGCAACTAATGAAAAACTGTTTTTT; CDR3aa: CASSLYQGATNEKLFF
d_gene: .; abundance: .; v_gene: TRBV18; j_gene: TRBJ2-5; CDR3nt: TGTGCCAGCTCTGGGCCAGATGGAGAGACCCAGTACTTC; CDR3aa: CASSGPDGETQYF
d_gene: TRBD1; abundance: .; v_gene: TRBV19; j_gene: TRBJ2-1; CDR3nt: TGTGCCAGTTTTGGGGGACAGGGAGAGGAATGGGCCTACAATGAGCAGTTCTTC; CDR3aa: CASFGGQGEEWAYNEQFF
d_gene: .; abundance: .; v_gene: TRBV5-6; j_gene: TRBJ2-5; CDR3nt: TGTGCCAGTAGCGACGCGGGGGAGACCCAGTACTTC; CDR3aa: CASSDAGETQYF
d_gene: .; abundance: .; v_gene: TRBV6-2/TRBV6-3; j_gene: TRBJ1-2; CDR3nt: TGTGCCAGCAGTGGTCGCGGGTCCTACTATGGCTACACCTTC; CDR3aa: CASSGRGSYYGYTF
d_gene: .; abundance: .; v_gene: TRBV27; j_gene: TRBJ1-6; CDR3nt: TGTGCCAGCAGTCCTCCTAGCTCCTATAATTCACCCCTCCACTTT; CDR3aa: CASSPPSSYNSPLHF
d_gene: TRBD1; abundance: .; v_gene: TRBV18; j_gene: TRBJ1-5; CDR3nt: TGTGCCAGCTCACCGCGGACAGGGGAATTAGGGAGACATCAGCCCCAGCATTTT; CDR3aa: CASSPRTGELGRHQPQHF
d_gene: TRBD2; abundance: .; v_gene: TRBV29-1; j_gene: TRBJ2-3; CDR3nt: TGCAGCGTTCGACTAGCGGGGGGCACAGATACGCAGTATTTT; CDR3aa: CSVRLAGGTDTQYF
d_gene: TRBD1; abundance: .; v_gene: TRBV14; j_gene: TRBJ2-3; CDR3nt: TGTGCCAGCAGCAAACGCAGAAGGACAGGGATCGATGGGACAGATACGCAGTATTTT; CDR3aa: CASSKRRRTGIDGTDTQYF
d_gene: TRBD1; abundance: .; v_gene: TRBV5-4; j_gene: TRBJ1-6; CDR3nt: TGTGCCAGCAGCCCCGGACAGGAGCCTTATAATTCACCCCTCCACTTT; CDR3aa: CASSPGQEPYNSPLHF
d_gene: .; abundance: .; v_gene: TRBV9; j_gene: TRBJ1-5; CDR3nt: TGTGCCAGCAGCAAACAGGGTGGTAGCAATCAGCCCCAGCATTTT; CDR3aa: CASSKQGGSNQPQHF
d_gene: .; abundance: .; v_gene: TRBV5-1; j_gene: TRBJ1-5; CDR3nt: TGCGCCAGCAGCTTGACCCCCCAGCGGGACAATCAGCCCCAGCATTTT; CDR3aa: CASSLTPQRDNQPQHF
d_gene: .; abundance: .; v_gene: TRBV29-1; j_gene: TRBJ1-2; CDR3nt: TGCAGCGTTGACCAGGGAAGTTTTGGGAACTATGGCTACACCTTC; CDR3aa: CSVDQGSFGNYGYTF
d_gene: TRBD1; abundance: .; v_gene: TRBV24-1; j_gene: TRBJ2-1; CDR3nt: TGTGCCACCAGTGATGGGACAGGGGGCAGGTACAATGAGCAGTTCTTC; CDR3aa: CATSDGTGGRYNEQFF
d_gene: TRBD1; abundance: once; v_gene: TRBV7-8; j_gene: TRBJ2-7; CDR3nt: TGTGCCAGCAGCTTAGGGTTGACAGGGGGCCCCGAGCAGTACTTC; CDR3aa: CASSLGLTGGPEQYF
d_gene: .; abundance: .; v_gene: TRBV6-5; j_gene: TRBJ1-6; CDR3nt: TGTGCCAGCAGTTACAAGGCAGGGAGGACTCCACCCCTCCACTTT; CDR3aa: CASSYKAGRTPPLHF
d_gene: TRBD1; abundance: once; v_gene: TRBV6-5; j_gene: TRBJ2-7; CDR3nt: TGTGCCAGCAGTTGGAGGGGGACAGGGAGCTACGAGCAGTACTTC; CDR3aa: CASSWRGTGSYEQYF
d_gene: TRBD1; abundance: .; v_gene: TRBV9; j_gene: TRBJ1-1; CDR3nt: TGTGCCAGCAGCTCGGACAGGAACCCCGTCAGGACTGAAGCTTTCTTT; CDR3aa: CASSSDRNPVRTEAFF
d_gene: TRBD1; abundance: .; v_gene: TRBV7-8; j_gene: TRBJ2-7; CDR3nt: TGTGCCAGCAGCTCAGCGGGACAGGGAATAGGGGAGCAGTACTTC; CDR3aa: CASSSAGQGIGEQYF
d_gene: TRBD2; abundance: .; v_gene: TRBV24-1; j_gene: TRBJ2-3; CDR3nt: TGTGCCACCAGTGATTTGGTCACTAGCGGGGGGGCCCGCGATACGCAGTATTTT; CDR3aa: CATSDLVTSGGARDTQYF
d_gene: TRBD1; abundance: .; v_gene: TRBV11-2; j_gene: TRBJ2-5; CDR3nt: TGTGCCAGCAGCCTCAGGACAGGGGTAGAGACCCAGTACTTC; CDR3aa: CASSLRTGVETQYF
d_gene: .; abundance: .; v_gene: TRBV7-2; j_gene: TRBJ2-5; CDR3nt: TGTGCCAGCAGCTCTAGTTCGATCCAAGAGACCCAGTACTTC; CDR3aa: CASSSSSIQETQYF
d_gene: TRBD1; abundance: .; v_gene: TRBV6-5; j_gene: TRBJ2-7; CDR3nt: TGTGCCAGCAGGGGGGACAGGGGGGTCTACGAGCAGTACTTC; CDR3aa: CASRGDRGVYEQYF